The clone carrying this T cell receptor beta chain was picked up many times. Its specificity is not known. Trimming pared 4 bases from V and 8 bases from J, leaving 11 bases between. The CDR3 length is 12 residues. CDR1 and CDR2 from the germline V gene are SGHDN and FVKESK. The record originates from a study of human T cells and chemical hapten exposure. Study-level information: The sensitizer, 2% DPC, was used on approximately 2 cm by approximately 2 cm of upper inner arm skin. Across its roughly 24 weeks, the study gave patients weekly diphenylcyclopropenone doses to the scalp.

As to time point: pre-sensitization, week 0. Sample treatment: therapeutic diphenylcyclopropenone sensitization with weekly scalp DPC. Patients had alopecia, were aged 18 to 70, and were not pregnant. TCRdb itself ran the RACE reads through MiXCR, one entry per CDR3 protein. The table includes some 59,000 distinct CDR3 sequences, roughly 12% detected once. The study, taken as a whole, reports: Sensitizing with DPC caused no change in TCRs above 1 in 1000 frequency.

This sample comprised whole blood, obtained in connection with sensitization to the hapten diphenylcyclopropenone (DPC). This clonotype was sampled from a woman in her forties with alopecia areata. Some clones in this sample may be carry-over from other donors' samples. The chain couples TRBV14 to TRBJ1-2; D not resolved. CDR3 coding DNA: TGTGCCAGCAGCCGGGATCGACTAGGCTACACCTTC. Translated: CASSRDRLGYTF.